This T cell receptor (beta chain) emerged from a study of PD-1 blockade in classical Hodgkin lymphoma. Described time point: newly diagnosed, previously untreated cHL patient sample. Investigators turned to newly diagnosed, untreated classical Hodgkin lymphoma PBMCs for comparison. Study results and limitations: According to reports, newly diagnosed patients had lower baseline TCR diversity than healthy donors, and relapsed/refractory patients had lower baseline TCR diversity still.

The repertoire was sequenced with immunoSEQ multiplex PCR; TCRdb's copy has only in-frame clones and lacks some. The data show some 70,000 clones, with nearly 95% seen just once and about 2.5% held by the top ten. The CDR3 runs to 13 residues. Per the germline V gene, CDR1 is SEHNR and CDR2 is FQNEAQ (reference sequence). With 1 base removed from V and 3 bases from J, the gap between germline ends came to 7 bases. As to this clone: The antigen remains undetermined.

The source is a human donor with classical Hodgkin lymphoma. Sequences were obtained from peripheral blood mononuclear cells (PBMCs). The chain is built from TRBV7-9 and TRBJ2-7; D might be TRBD2 (5 bases). DNA for the CDR3: TGTGCCAGCAGCTTAGGAGGGATCTACGAGCAGTACTTC. Translating it yields CASSLGGIYEQYF.